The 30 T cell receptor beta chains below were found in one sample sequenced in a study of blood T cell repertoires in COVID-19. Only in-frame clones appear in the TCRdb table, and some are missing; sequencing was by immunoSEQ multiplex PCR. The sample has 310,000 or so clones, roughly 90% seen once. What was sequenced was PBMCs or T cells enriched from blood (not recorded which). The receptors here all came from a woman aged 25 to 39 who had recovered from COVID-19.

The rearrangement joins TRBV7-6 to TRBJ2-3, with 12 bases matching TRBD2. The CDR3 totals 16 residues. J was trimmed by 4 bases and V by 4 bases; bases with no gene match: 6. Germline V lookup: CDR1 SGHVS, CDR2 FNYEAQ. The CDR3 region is CASSYASGRAPDTQYF. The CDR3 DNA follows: TGTGCCAGCAGCTACGCTAGCGGGAGGGCCCCAGATACGCAGTATTTT.

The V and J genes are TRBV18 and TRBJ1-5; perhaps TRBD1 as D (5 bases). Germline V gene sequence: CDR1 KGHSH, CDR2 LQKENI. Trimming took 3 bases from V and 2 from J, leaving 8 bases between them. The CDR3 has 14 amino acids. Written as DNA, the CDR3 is TGTGCCAGCTCACCTGACAGACGCAATCAGCCCCAGCATTTT. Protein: CASSPDRRNQPQHF.

The chain's CDR3 is CASSLDIAYEQYF. In DNA, the CDR3 is TGTGCCAGCAGCCTCGACATAGCCTACGAGCAGTACTTC. The chain joins TRBV6-5 to TRBJ2-7; D gene unclear. Trimming left V 6 bases short and J 2 bases short, with 11 bases between. This CDR3 is built from 13 residues. From germline, CDR1 is MNHEY and CDR2 SVGAGI.

CDR3 coding DNA: TGTGCCAGCAGTTACACCCAGGGGGCTTCACCCCTCCACTTT. It encodes CASSYTQGASPLHF. The V call is TRBV28, the J call TRBJ1-6, with 8 nucleotides matching TRBD1. This CDR3 region has 14 residues. Per the germline V gene, CDR1 is MDHEN and CDR2 is SYDVKM. V lost 4 bases to trimming and J lost 9 bases; unmatched junction nucleotides: 5.

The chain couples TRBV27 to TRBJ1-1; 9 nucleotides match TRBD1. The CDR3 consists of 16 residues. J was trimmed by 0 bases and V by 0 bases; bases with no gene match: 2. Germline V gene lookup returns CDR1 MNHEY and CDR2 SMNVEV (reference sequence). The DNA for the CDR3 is TGTGCCAGCAGTTTATCGACAGGGGGGGTGAACACTGAAGCTTTCTTT. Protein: CASSLSTGGVNTEAFF.

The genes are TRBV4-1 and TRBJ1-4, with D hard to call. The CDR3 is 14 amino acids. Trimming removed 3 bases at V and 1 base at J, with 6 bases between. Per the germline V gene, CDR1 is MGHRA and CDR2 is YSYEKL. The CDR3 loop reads CASSQRLTNEKLFF. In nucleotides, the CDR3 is TGCGCCAGCAGCCAGAGGCTAACTAATGAAAAACTGTTTTTT.

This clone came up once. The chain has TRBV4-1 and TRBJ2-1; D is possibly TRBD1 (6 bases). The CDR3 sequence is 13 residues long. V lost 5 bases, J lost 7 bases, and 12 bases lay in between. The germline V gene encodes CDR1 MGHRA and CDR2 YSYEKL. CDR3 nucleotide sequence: TGCGCCAGCAGCGTGGACAGAAGGAATGAGCAGTTCTTC. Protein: CASSVDRRNEQFF.

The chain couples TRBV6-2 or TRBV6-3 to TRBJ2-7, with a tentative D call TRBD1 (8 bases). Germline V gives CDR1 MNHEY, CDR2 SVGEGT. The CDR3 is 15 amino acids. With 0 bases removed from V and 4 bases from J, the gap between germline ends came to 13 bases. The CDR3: CASSYSTGEGYEQYF. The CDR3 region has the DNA TGTGCCAGCAGTTACTCGACAGGGGAGGGGTACGAGCAGTACTTC.

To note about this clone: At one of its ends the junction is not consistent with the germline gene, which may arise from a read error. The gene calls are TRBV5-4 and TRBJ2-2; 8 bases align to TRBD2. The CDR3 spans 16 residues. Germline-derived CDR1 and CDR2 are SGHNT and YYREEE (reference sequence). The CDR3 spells CASSPPGGPKTGELFF. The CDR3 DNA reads TGTGCCAGCAGCCCTCCGGGAGGGCCGAAAACCGGGGAGCTGTTTTTT.

CDR3 sequence: CASRTGADSPLHF. The CDR3 bases are TGTGCCAGCCGAACAGGGGCGGATTCACCCCTCCACTTT. V is TRBV27 and J is TRBJ1-6; TRBD1 matches at 7 bases. Germline CDR1 and CDR2: MNHEY and SMNVEV (reference sequence). The V gene end was trimmed by 8 bases and the J gene end by 8 bases; junction bases not matched to a gene: 6. This CDR3 comprises 13 residues.

The CDR3 protein is CASRPTGTAVYEQYF. Written as DNA, the CDR3 is TGTGCCAGCAGACCTACCGGGACAGCCGTCTACGAGCAGTACTTC. The rearrangement uses TRBV28 and TRBJ2-7; 7 bases map to TRBD1. This CDR3 region has 15 residues. CDR1 is MDHEN, CDR2 SYDVKM, per germline. Germline trimming cut 6 bases from V and 3 bases from J; bases unmatched to any gene: 11.

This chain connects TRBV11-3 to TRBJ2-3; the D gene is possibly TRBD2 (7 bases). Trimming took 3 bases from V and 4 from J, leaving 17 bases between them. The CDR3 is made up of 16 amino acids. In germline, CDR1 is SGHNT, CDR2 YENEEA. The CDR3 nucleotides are TGTGCCAGCAGCTTTGGGGGGGGCTCCACAGCAGATACGCAGTATTTT. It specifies CASSFGGGSTADTQYF.

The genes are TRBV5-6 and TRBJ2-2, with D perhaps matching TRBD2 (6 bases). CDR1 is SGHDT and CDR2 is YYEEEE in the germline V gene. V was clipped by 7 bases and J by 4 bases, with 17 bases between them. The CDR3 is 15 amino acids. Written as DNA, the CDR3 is TGTGCCAGCTTAGAAACCGGGACTGGCACCGGGGAGCTGTTTTTT. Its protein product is CASLETGTGTGELFF. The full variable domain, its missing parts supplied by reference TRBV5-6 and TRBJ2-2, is DAGVTQSPTHLIKTRGQQVTLRCSPKSGHDTVSWYQQALGQGPQFIFQYYEEEERQRGNFPDRFSGHQFPNYSSELNVNALLLGDSALYLCASLETGTGTGELFFGEGSRLTVL.

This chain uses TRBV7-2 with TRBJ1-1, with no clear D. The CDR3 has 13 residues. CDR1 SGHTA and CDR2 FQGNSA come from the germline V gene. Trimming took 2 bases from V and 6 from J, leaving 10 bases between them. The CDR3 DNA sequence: TGTGCCAGCAGCTTAATGTACGGGTCTGAAGCTTTCTTT. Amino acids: CASSLMYGSEAFF.

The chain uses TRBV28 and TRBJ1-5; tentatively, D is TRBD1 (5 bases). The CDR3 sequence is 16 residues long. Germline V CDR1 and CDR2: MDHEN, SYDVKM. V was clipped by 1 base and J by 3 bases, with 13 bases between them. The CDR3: CASSLSAGRDNQPQHF. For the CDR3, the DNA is TGTGCCAGCAGTTTATCGGCAGGGAGGGACAATCAGCCCCAGCATTTT.

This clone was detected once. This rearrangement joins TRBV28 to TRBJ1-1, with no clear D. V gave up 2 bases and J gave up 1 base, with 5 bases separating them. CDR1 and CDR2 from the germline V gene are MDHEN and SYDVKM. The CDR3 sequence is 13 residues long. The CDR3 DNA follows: TGTGCCAGCAGTTTAAACTGGAACACTGAAGCTTTCTTT. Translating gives CASSLNWNTEAFF.

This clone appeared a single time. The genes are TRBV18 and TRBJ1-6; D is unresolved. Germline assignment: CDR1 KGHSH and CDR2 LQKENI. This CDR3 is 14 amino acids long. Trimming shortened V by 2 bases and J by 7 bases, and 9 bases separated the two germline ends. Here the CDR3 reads CASSPGTENSPLHF. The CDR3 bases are TGTGCCAGCTCACCAGGCACAGAGAATTCACCCCTCCACTTT.

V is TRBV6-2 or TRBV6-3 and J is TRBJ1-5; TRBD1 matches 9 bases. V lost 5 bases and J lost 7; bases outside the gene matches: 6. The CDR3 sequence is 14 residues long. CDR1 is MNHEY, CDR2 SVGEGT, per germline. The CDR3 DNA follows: TGTGCCAGCAGTGGGACAGGGTTCGCCCAGCCCCAGCATTTT. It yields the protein CASSGTGFAQPQHF.

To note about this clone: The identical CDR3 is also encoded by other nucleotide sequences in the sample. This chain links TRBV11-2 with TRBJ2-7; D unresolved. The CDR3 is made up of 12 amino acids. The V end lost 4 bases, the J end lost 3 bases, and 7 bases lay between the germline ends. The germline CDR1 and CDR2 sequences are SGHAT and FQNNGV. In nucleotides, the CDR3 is TGTGCCAGCAGCTCAGGCCTCTACGAGCAGTACTTC. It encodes CASSSGLYEQYF.

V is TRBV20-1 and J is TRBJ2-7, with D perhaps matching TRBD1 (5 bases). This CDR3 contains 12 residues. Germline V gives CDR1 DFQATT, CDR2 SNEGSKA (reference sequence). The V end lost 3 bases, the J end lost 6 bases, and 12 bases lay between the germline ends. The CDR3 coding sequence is TGCAGTGCTAGTCTTCTTAGGGGCGAGCAGTACTTC. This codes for CSASLLRGEQYF.

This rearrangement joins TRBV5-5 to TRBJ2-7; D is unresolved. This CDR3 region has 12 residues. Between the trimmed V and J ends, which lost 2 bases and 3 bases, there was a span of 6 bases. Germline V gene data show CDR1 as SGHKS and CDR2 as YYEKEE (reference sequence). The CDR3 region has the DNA TGTGCCAGCAGCTTTTCGGGCTACGAGCAGTACTTC. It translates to CASSFSGYEQYF.

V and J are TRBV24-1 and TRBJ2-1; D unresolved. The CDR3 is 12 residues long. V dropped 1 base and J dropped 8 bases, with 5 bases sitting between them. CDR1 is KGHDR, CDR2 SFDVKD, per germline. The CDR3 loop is CATSDFRDEQFF. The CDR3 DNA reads TGTGCCACCAGTGATTTTCGCGATGAGCAGTTCTTC.

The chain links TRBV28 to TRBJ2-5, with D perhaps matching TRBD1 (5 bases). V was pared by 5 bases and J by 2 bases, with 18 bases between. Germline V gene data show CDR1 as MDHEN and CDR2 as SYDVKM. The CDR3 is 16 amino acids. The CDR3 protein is CASSGETGRIQETQYF. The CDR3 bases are TGTGCCAGCAGTGGAGAAACAGGACGAATACAAGAGACCCAGTACTTC.

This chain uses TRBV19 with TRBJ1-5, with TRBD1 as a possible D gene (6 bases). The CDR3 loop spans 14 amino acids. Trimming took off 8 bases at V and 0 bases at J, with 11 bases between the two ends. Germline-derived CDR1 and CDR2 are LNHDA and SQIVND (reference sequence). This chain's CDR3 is CASQGYYSNQPQHF. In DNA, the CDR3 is TGTGCCAGTCAGGGGTACTATAGCAATCAGCCCCAGCATTTT.

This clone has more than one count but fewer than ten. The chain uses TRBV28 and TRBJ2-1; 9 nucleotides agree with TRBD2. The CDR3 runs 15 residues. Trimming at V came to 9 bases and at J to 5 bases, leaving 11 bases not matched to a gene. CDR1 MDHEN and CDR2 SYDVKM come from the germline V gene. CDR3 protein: CASQGAGGKNNEQFF. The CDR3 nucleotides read TGTGCCAGTCAAGGGGCGGGAGGGAAAAACAATGAGCAGTTCTTC.

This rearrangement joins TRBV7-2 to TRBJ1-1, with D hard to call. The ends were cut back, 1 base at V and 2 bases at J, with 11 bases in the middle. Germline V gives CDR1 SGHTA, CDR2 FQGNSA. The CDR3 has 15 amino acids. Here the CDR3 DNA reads TGTGCCAGCAGCTTAGAATTGGCCCGTAACACTGAAGCTTTCTTT. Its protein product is CASSLELARNTEAFF.

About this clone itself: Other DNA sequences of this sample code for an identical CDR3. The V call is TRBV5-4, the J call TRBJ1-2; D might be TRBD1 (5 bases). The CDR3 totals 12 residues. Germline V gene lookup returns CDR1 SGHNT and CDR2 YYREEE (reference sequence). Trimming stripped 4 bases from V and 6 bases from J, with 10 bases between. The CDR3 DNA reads TGTGCCAGCAGCCCGTTAGGGGATGGCTACACCTTC. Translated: CASSPLGDGYTF.

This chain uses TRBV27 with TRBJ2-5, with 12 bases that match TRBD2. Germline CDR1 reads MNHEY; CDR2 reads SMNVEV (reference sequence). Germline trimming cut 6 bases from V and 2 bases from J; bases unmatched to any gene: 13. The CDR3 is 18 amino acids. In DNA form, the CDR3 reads TGTGCCAGCAGGACTAGCGGGAGCCTGCTGCATGGTCAAGAGACCCAGTACTTC. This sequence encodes CASRTSGSLLHGQETQYF.

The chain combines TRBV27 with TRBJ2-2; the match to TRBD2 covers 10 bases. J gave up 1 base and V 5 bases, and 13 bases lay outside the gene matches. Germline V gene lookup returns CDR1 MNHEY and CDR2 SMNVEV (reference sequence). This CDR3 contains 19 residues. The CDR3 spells CASSPPDTSGVVNTGELFF. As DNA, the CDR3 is TGTGCCAGCAGTCCACCCGACACTAGCGGGGTTGTGAACACCGGGGAGCTGTTTTTT.

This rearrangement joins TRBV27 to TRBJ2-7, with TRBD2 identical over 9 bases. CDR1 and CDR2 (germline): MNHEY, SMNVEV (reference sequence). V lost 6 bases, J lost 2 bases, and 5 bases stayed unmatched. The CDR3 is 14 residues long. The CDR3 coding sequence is TGTGCCAGCAGCAGAGCGGGAGGCACCTACGAGCAGTACTTC. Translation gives CASSRAGGTYEQYF.